Shown below are 5 T cell receptor beta chains from a single sample sequenced in a study of blood T cell repertoires in COVID-19. Repertoires were generated with immunoSEQ multiplex PCR, while TCRdb's copy carries only in-frame clones and drops some. The sample records some 160,000 clones, 60% to 80% being singletons. Sequenced sample: peripheral blood. These receptors were taken from a man aged 50 or older with active or convalescent COVID-19.

This clone has ten or more counts. The chain couples TRBV6-5 to TRBJ2-2; 7 bases line up with TRBD1. The CDR3 totals 15 residues. CDR1 MNHEY and CDR2 SVGAGI come from the germline V gene. The trim removed 3 bases at V and 2 bases at J, leaving 3 bases unmatched. The CDR3 coding sequence is TGTGCCAGCAGTTATACAGGGGATAACACCGGGGAGCTGTTTTTT. Amino acids: CASSYTGDNTGELFF.

The J gene is TRBJ1-4, the V gene TRBV4-1, with D possibly matching TRBD1 (6 bases). The CDR3 is made up of 13 amino acids. Germline CDR1 reads MGHRA; CDR2 reads YSYEKL. The ends were cut back, 5 bases at V and 6 bases at J, with 10 bases in the middle. The CDR3 nucleotides read TGCGCCAGCAGCACAGGGTTGTATGAAAAACTGTTTTTT. This gives the protein CASSTGLYEKLFF.

This clone was recorded a few times. The J gene is TRBJ2-1, the V gene TRBV6-6, with a weak D call TRBD2 (6 bases). Deletions cut 5 bases from V and 6 bases from J, with 11 bases between. The CDR3 loop spans 13 amino acids. Germline loops: CDR1 MNHNY, CDR2 SVGAGI (reference sequence). The CDR3 protein is CASSPRGSNEQFF. The DNA of the CDR3 is TGTGCCAGCAGTCCCCGGGGGAGCAATGAGCAGTTCTTC.

This clone showed up just once. The chain has TRBV7-8 and TRBJ1-5; D is ambiguous. V was trimmed by 3 bases and J by 11 bases, leaving 17 bases between them. The CDR3 length is 14 residues. CDR1 SGHVS and CDR2 FQNEAQ come from the germline V gene. CDR3 protein: CASSLSFRYQAQHF. CDR3 bases: TGTGCCAGCAGCTTGTCCTTCAGGTATCAAGCCCAGCATTTT. Full variable domain (rest looked up from reference TRBV7-8 and TRBJ1-5): GAGVSQSPRYKVAKRGQDVALRCDPISGHVSLFWYQQALGQGPEFLTYFQNEAQLDKSGLPSDRFFAERPEGSVSTLKIQRTQQEDSAVYLCASSLSFRYQAQHFGDGTRLSIL.

Here the CDR3 reads CASSRDRGYYGYTF. The CDR3, as DNA: TGCGCCAGCAGTAGGGACAGGGGTTACTATGGCTACACCTTC. The V and J genes are TRBV5-1 and TRBJ1-2, with TRBD1 matching 10 bases. This CDR3 is 14 amino acids long. V was clipped by 5 bases and J by 3 bases; unmatched bases: 4. Germline V gene lookup returns CDR1 SGHRS and CDR2 YFSETQ.